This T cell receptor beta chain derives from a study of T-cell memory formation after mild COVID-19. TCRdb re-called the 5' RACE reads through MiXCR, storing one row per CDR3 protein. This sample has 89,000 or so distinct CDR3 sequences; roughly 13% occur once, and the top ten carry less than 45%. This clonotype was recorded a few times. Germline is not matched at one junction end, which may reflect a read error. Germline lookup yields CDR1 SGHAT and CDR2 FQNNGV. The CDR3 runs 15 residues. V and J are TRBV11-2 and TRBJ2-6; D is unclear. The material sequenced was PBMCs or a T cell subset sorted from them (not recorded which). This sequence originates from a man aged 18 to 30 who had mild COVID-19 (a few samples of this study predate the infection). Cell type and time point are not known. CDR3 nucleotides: TGTGCCAGCACCTTAGGAATCACTGGGGCCAACGTCCTGACTTTC. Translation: CASTLGITGANVLTF.